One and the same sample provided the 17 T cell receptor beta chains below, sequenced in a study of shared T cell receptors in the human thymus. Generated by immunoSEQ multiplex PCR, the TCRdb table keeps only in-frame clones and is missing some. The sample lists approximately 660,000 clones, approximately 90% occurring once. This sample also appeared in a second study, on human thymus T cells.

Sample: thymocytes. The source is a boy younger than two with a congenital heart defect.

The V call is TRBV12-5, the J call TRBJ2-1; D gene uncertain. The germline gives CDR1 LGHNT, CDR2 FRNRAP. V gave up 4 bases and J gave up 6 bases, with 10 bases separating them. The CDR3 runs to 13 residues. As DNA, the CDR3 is TGTGCTAGTGGTTCCGCCCTAGGCAATGAGCAGTTCTTC. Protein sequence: CASGSALGNEQFF.

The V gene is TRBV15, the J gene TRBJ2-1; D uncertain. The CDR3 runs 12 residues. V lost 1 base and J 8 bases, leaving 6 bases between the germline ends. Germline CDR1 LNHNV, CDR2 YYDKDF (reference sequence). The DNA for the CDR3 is TGTGCCACCAGCAGAGCTCCTTATGAGCAGTTCTTC. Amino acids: CATSRAPYEQFF.

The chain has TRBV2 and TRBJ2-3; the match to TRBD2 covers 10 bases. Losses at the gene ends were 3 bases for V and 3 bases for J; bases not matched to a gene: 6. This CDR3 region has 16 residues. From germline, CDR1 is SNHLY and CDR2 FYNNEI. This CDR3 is CASSDLFSGRTDTQYF. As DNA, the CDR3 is TGTGCCAGCAGTGACCTCTTTAGCGGGAGGACAGATACGCAGTATTTT.

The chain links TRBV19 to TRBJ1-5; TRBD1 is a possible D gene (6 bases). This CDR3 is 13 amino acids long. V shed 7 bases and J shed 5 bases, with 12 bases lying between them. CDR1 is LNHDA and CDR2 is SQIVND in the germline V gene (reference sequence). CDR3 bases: TGTGCCAGTAAACGGGACAAGGATCAGCCCCAGCATTTT. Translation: CASKRDKDQPQHF.

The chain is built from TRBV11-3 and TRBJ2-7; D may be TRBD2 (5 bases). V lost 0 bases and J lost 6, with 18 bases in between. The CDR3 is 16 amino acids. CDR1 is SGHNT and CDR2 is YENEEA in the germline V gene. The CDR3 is CASSLERARREGEQYF. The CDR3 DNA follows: TGTGCCAGCAGCTTAGAGAGGGCACGTCGAGAGGGCGAGCAGTACTTC.

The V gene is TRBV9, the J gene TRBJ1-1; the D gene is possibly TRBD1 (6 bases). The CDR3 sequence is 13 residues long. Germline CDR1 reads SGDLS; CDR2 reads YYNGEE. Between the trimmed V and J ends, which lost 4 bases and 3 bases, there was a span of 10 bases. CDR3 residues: CASSTWTDTEAFF. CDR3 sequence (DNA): TGTGCCAGCAGCACCTGGACAGACACTGAAGCTTTCTTT.

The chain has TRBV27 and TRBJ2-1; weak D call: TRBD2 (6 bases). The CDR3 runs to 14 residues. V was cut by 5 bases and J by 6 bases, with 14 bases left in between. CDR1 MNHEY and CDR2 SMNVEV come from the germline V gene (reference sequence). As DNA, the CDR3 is TGTGCCAGCAGTCTCTCAGCGGGTCCCAATGAGCAGTTCTTC. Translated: CASSLSAGPNEQFF.

CDR3 nucleotides: TGTGCCAGCAGCTCAAGAGGGAGGTCGGAGACCCAGTACTTC. Translation: CASSSRGRSETQYF. This chain joins TRBV5-6 and TRBJ2-5; weak D call: TRBD2 (6 bases). Trimming cost V 3 bases and J 5 bases, with 14 bases left between them. The CDR3 is made up of 14 amino acids. CDR1 and CDR2 from the germline V gene are SGHDT and YYEEEE.

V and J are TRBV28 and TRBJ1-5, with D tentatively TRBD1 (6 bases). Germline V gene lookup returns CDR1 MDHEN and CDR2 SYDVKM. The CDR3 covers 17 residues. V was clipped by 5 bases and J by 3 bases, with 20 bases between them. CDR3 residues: CASSDLALTGSNQPQHF. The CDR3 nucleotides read TGTGCCAGCAGTGATCTAGCCCTCACAGGGTCCAATCAGCCCCAGCATTTT.

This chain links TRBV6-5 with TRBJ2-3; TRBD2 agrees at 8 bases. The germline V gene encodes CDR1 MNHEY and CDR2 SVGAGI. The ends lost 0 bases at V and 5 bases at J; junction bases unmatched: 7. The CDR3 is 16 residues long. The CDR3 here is CASSYSREERGDTQYF. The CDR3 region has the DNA TGTGCCAGCAGTTACTCGCGGGAGGAGAGGGGAGATACGCAGTATTTT.

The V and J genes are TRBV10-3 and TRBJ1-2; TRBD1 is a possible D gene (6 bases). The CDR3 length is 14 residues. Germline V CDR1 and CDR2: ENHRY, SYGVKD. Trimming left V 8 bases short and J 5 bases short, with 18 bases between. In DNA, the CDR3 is TGTGCCATCGGGCGACAGGAGAGGGGGTATGGCTACACCTTC. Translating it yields CAIGRQERGYGYTF.

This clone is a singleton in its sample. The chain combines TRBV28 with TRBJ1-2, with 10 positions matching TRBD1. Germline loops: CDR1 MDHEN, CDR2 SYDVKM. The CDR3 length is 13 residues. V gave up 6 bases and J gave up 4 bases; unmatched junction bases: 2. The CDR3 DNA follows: TGTGCCAGCAGCTGGACAGGGGGCTATGGCTACACCTTC. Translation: CASSWTGGYGYTF.

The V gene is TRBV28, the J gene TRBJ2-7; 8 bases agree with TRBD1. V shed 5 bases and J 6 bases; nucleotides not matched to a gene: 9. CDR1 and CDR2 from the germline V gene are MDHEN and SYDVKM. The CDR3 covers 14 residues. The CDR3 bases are TGTGCCAGCAGTCGGGACAGGAATACCTCCGAGCAGTACTTC. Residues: CASSRDRNTSEQYF. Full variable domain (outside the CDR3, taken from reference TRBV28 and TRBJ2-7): DVKVTQSSRYLVKRTGEKVFLECVQDMDHENMFWYRQDPGLGLRLIYFSYDVKMKEKGDIPEGYSVSREKKERFSLILESASTNQTSMYLCASSRDRNTSEQYFGPGTRLTVT.

The CDR3 region has the DNA TGTGCCAGCAGCTCAATCAGCGGGAGCTCCTACAATGAGCAGTTCTTC. It yields the protein CASSSISGSSYNEQFF. The chain uses TRBV9 and TRBJ2-1, with 8 bases fitting TRBD2. The germline gives CDR1 SGDLS, CDR2 YYNGEE. The CDR3 length is 16 residues. Trimming removed 4 bases from V and 0 bases from J; junction bases left unmatched: 6. Full variable domain (remainder filled in from reference TRBV9 and TRBJ2-1): DSGVTQTPKHLITATGQRVTLRCSPRSGDLSVYWYQQSLDQGLQFLIQYYNGEERAKGNILERFSAQQFPDLHSELNLSSLELGDSALYFCASSSISGSSYNEQFFGPGTRLTVL.

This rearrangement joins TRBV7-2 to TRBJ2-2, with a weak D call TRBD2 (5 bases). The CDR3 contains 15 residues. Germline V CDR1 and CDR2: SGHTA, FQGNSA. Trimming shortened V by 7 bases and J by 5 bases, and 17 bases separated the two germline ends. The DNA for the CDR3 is TGTGCCAGCACCTGGCTGGGCGGGCAGACCGGGGAGCTGTTTTTT. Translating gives CASTWLGGQTGELFF.

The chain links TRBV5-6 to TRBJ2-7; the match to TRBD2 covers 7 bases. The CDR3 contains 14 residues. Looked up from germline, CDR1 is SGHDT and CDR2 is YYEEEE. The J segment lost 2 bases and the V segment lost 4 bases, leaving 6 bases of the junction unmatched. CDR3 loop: CASSVGGETYEQYF. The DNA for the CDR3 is TGTGCCAGCAGCGTGGGGGGGGAGACCTACGAGCAGTACTTC.

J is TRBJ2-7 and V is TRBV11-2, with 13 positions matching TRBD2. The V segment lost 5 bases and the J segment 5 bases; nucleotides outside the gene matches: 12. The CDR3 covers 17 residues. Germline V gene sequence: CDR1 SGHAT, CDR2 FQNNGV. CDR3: CASSRGEGLAGIHEQYF. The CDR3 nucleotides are TGTGCCAGCAGCCGGGGGGAGGGACTAGCGGGAATCCACGAGCAGTACTTC.